These T cell receptor beta chains were read from a single sample in a study of early T cells in non-severe SARS-CoV-2 infection. TCRdb re-called the 5' RACE reads through MiXCR, storing one row per CDR3 protein. The sample lists about 29,000 distinct CDR3 sequences, about 4.5% seen once, with around 6.3% in the top ten. Input material: whole blood. The receptors stem from an adult who was a healthcare worker with PCR-confirmed SARS-CoV-2 infection or an uninfected control (not recorded which). Each CDR3 is given with its conserved first and last residue. D genes are given only for firm matches.

d_gene: .; j_gene: TRBJ1-6; v_gene: TRBV6-1; CDR3aa: CASSEQGGTNSPLHF
d_gene: .; j_gene: TRBJ2-7; v_gene: TRBV14; CDR3aa: CASSRLDSYEQYF
d_gene: .; j_gene: TRBJ1-6; v_gene: TRBV21-1; CDR3aa: CASSKVPRGVYNSPLHF
d_gene: TRBD2; j_gene: TRBJ2-1; v_gene: TRBV24-1; CDR3aa: CATSESGSLHEQFF
d_gene: TRBD1; j_gene: TRBJ2-7; v_gene: TRBV7-9; CDR3aa: CASSLDGQGARNEQYF
d_gene: .; j_gene: TRBJ2-2; v_gene: TRBV6-4; CDR3aa: CASSGTNTGELFF
d_gene: .; j_gene: TRBJ1-2; v_gene: TRBV30; CDR3aa: CAWEGWRYGYTF
d_gene: .; j_gene: TRBJ2-1; v_gene: TRBV12-5; CDR3aa: CASVLASMGEQFF
d_gene: TRBD2; j_gene: TRBJ2-4; v_gene: TRBV7-9; CDR3aa: CASSTAKPQPGLAGGIAKNIQYF
d_gene: .; j_gene: TRBJ1-1; v_gene: TRBV14; CDR3aa: CASSPVNTEAFF
d_gene: .; j_gene: TRBJ2-1; v_gene: TRBV2; CDR3aa: CASSGLIYNEQFF
d_gene: .; j_gene: TRBJ1-2; v_gene: TRBV12-3/TRBV12-4; CDR3aa: CASSYWDLGNYGYTF
d_gene: .; j_gene: TRBJ2-7; v_gene: TRBV6-6; CDR3aa: CASSSPTLQSYEQYF
d_gene: .; j_gene: TRBJ2-4; v_gene: TRBV6-6; CDR3aa: CASSYSARGVRAKNIQYF
d_gene: .; j_gene: TRBJ1-6; v_gene: TRBV4-2; CDR3aa: CASSQVLKGGRGNSPLHF
d_gene: .; j_gene: TRBJ2-2; v_gene: TRBV11-3; CDR3aa: CASSLTGPNTGELFF
d_gene: .; j_gene: TRBJ1-1; v_gene: TRBV18; CDR3aa: CASSPLPGMNTEAFF
d_gene: .; j_gene: TRBJ2-7; v_gene: TRBV5-1; CDR3aa: CASSQSASYEQYF
d_gene: TRBD2; j_gene: TRBJ2-2; v_gene: TRBV7-2; CDR3aa: CASSFSTSGVTGELFF
d_gene: .; j_gene: TRBJ2-3; v_gene: TRBV5-1; CDR3aa: CASSLPGAGGSTDTQYF
d_gene: TRBD2; j_gene: TRBJ2-5; v_gene: TRBV20-1; CDR3aa: CSASSTSGGFYQETQYF
d_gene: .; j_gene: TRBJ1-4; v_gene: TRBV7-9; CDR3aa: CASSLKQGSNEKLFF
d_gene: .; j_gene: TRBJ2-1; v_gene: TRBV18; CDR3aa: CASSPSIGSYNEQFF
d_gene: TRBD1; j_gene: TRBJ2-7; v_gene: TRBV6-2/TRBV6-3; CDR3aa: CASSSPGQGAGYEQYF
d_gene: .; j_gene: TRBJ2-1; v_gene: TRBV10-1; CDR3aa: CASSDQKRVVGRGYNEQFF
d_gene: .; j_gene: TRBJ2-2; v_gene: TRBV5-5; CDR3aa: CASSPDEGRIRTGELFF
d_gene: TRBD2; j_gene: TRBJ2-7; v_gene: TRBV7-8; CDR3aa: CASSLLAGGLYEQYF
d_gene: .; j_gene: TRBJ1-1; v_gene: TRBV6-1; CDR3aa: CASREVGETEAFF
d_gene: TRBD1; j_gene: TRBJ2-5; v_gene: TRBV10-3; CDR3aa: CAIRRQGAQETQYF
d_gene: TRBD2; j_gene: TRBJ2-1; v_gene: TRBV11-3; CDR3aa: CASTKGLAVDNEQFF
d_gene: TRBD2; j_gene: TRBJ2-1; v_gene: TRBV29-1; CDR3aa: CSGSGSSYNEQFF
d_gene: TRBD1; j_gene: TRBJ2-6; v_gene: TRBV12-5; CDR3aa: CASARRILGQHSGANVLTF
d_gene: .; j_gene: TRBJ2-1; v_gene: TRBV2; CDR3aa: CASSGGAVNEQFF
d_gene: .; j_gene: TRBJ1-1; v_gene: TRBV7-9; CDR3aa: CASSLLETEAFF
d_gene: .; j_gene: TRBJ2-7; v_gene: TRBV12-5; CDR3aa: CASGLRIYEQYF
d_gene: .; j_gene: TRBJ2-2; v_gene: TRBV29-1; CDR3aa: CSVSTGSRTGELFF
d_gene: .; j_gene: TRBJ2-1; v_gene: TRBV30; CDR3aa: CAWSVKVPPEGLYYNEQFF
d_gene: TRBD2; j_gene: TRBJ2-1; v_gene: TRBV6-5; CDR3aa: CASSYSTPAGGLHNEQFF
d_gene: TRBD1; j_gene: TRBJ2-1; v_gene: TRBV4-2; CDR3aa: CASSQDLGQGDEQFF
d_gene: .; j_gene: TRBJ2-2; v_gene: TRBV11-2; CDR3aa: CASSPIKQGGTGELFF
d_gene: .; j_gene: TRBJ2-1; v_gene: TRBV6-2/TRBV6-3; CDR3aa: CASSWRGNEQFF
d_gene: .; j_gene: TRBJ1-6; v_gene: TRBV19; CDR3aa: CASSIARPQGSSYNSPLHF
d_gene: .; j_gene: TRBJ2-3; v_gene: TRBV29-1; CDR3aa: CSVPDPRDTSTDTQYF
d_gene: .; j_gene: TRBJ2-2; v_gene: TRBV7-2; CDR3aa: CASSVNTGELFF
d_gene: .; j_gene: TRBJ1-1; v_gene: TRBV6-5; CDR3aa: CASSFKGGVGAEAFF
d_gene: .; j_gene: TRBJ2-4; v_gene: TRBV11-3; CDR3aa: CASSLEGTKNIQYF
d_gene: TRBD2; j_gene: TRBJ2-5; v_gene: TRBV20-1; CDR3aa: CSGWGLAGTETQYF
d_gene: TRBD2; j_gene: TRBJ2-7; v_gene: TRBV20-1; CDR3aa: CSASALAGKSYEQYF
d_gene: .; j_gene: TRBJ1-5; v_gene: TRBV20-1; CDR3aa: CSARDAGLSNQPQHF
d_gene: TRBD1; j_gene: TRBJ2-3; v_gene: TRBV7-9; CDR3aa: CASSFQGASTDTQYF
d_gene: TRBD1; j_gene: TRBJ2-3; v_gene: TRBV5-1; CDR3aa: CASSFTGDTDTQYF
d_gene: .; j_gene: TRBJ2-3; v_gene: TRBV7-8; CDR3aa: CASRGVFITDTQYF
d_gene: TRBD1; j_gene: TRBJ1-2; v_gene: TRBV10-3; CDR3aa: CATMTGSSNYGYTF